One and the same sample provided the 10 T cell receptor beta chains below, sequenced in a study of T-cell reconstitution after alpha-beta-depleted transplantation in children. Preparing the TCRbeta library involved the use of unique molecular identifiers. TCRdb recomputed calls from the PCR reads with MiXCR, one row per CDR3 protein. The data show a few hundred thousand distinct CDR3 sequences, approximately 11% seen once. Source: PBMCs, taken before TCRalphabeta/CD19-depleted stem cell transplant. The receptor set was obtained from a child less than two years old with acute myeloid leukemia, due to receive a stem cell transplant.

The chain recombines TRBV30 with TRBJ1-1; D remains ambiguous. The CDR3 spans 11 residues. The V end lost 4 bases, the J end lost 7 bases, and 10 bases lay between the germline ends. Germline CDR1 is GTSNPN and CDR2 is SVGIG (reference sequence). The CDR3 spells CAWKVDGEAFF. In DNA form, the CDR3 reads TGTGCCTGGAAAGTCGACGGTGAAGCTTTCTTT.

There are a few counts of this clonotype. This chain links TRBV5-1 with TRBJ2-7; 7 bases line up with TRBD2. Germline values: CDR1 SGHRS, CDR2 YFSETQ. V gave up 5 bases and J gave up 1 base; unmatched junction bases: 9. CDR3 length equals 15 residues. The CDR3 sequence: CASSFGVAGSYEQYF. The CDR3 DNA sequence: TGCGCCAGCAGTTTCGGAGTAGCGGGTTCCTACGAGCAGTACTTC.

This clonotype was observed many times. The chain employs TRBV9 and TRBJ2-1; perhaps TRBD1 as D (6 bases). From germline, CDR1 is SGDLS and CDR2 YYNGEE. The CDR3 length is 14 residues. Deletions cut 6 bases from V and 3 bases from J, with 13 bases between. This chain's CDR3 is CASNPQGFYNEQFF. CDR3 bases: TGTGCCAGCAACCCACAGGGCTTCTACAATGAGCAGTTCTTC.

This clonotype was detected ten times or more. V gene TRBV3-1 combines with J gene TRBJ2-1, with 8 bases matching TRBD2. The V gene's germline CDR1 is LGHDT and CDR2 YNNKEL (reference sequence). The CDR3 consists of 12 residues. V was clipped by 9 bases and J by 12 bases; unmatched bases: 10. CDR3 nucleotides: TGTGCCAGTACCCGGGAGGGTAGTCCGCAGTTCTTC. This gives the protein CASTREGSPQFF.

This clonotype has at least ten counts. This chain joins TRBV20-1 and TRBJ2-1; TRBD2 aligns across 10 bases. The CDR3 contains 15 residues. Germline V CDR1 and CDR2: DFQATT, SNEGSKA (reference sequence). The J segment lost 6 bases and the V segment lost 6 bases, leaving 11 bases of the junction unmatched. This CDR3 is CSATSSGRAGNEQFF. The CDR3 bases are TGCAGTGCGACATCCAGCGGGAGGGCCGGCAATGAGCAGTTCTTC.

This clonotype was observed at least ten times. The V call is TRBV24-1, the J call TRBJ2-7; 8 bases are a match to TRBD2. Per germline, CDR1 KGHDR and CDR2 SFDVKD. Trimming cost V 6 bases and J 6 bases; bases outside gene matches: 9. The CDR3 is 14 residues long. The chain's CDR3 is CATSTREGLSEQYF. CDR3 sequence (DNA): TGTGCCACCAGTACACGGGAGGGCCTAAGCGAGCAGTACTTC.

This clonotype has only a few counts. A much larger clone lies one base from this, so it may be a read error. CDR3 sequence reads: CASSPRDSSGDTF. The CDR3 DNA reads as TGTGCCAGCTCACCACGGGACAGCTCTGGCGACACCTTC. The J gene is TRBJ1-2, the V gene TRBV18; 7 nucleotides line up with TRBD1. The germline CDR1 and CDR2 sequences are KGHSH and LQKENI. CDR3 size: 13 residues.

This clonotype appeared many times. V gene TRBV28 combines with J gene TRBJ1-6, with 7 bases that match TRBD1. CDR3 length equals 17 residues. V was clipped by 5 bases and J by 7 bases; unmatched bases: 14. From germline, CDR1 is MDHEN and CDR2 SYDVKM. This chain's CDR3 is CASSPRTGLSPNSPLHF. The DNA for the CDR3 is TGTGCCAGCAGTCCGCGGACAGGTCTTTCACCCAATTCACCCCTCCACTTT.

This chain joins TRBV20-1 and TRBJ2-3, with D possibly matching TRBD2 (5 bases). This CDR3 spans 15 amino acids. Germline CDR1 is DFQATT and CDR2 is SNEGSKA (reference sequence). With 7 bases removed from V and 0 bases from J, the gap between germline ends came to 17 bases. DNA for the CDR3: TGCAGTGTTTGGGTGGGCGGGCCTAGCACAGATACGCAGTATTTT. Translating gives CSVWVGGPSTDTQYF.

The sample holds many counts of this clonotype. This rearrangement joins TRBV7-8 to TRBJ1-1; no clear D. Germline lookup yields CDR1 SGHVS and CDR2 FQNEAQ. Trimming shortened V by 3 bases and J by 8 bases, and 7 bases separated the two germline ends. The CDR3 totals 11 residues. CDR3 region: CASSFGLEAFF. The CDR3, as DNA: TGTGCCAGCAGCTTTGGGCTCGAAGCTTTCTTT.